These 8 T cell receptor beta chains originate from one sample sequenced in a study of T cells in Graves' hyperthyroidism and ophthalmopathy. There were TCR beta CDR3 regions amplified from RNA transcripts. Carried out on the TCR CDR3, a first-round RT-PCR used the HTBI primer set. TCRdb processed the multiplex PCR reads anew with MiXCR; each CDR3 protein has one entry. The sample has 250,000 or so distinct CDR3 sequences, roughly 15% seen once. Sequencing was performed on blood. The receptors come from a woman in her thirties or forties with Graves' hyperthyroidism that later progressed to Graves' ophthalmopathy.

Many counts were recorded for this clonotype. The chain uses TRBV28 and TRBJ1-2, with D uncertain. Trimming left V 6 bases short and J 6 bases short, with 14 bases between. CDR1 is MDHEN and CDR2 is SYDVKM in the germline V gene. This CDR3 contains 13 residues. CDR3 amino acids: CASRGWEENGYTF. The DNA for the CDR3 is TGTGCCAGCAGAGGGTGGGAAGAGAATGGCTACACCTTC.

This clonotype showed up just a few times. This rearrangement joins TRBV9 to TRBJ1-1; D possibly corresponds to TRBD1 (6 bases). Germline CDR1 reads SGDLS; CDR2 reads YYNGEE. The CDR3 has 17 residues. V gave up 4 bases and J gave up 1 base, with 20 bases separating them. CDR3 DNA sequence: TGTGCCAGCAGCACTGGACTAACTCGAGGGGGGAACACTGAAGCTTTCTTT. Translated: CASSTGLTRGGNTEAFF.

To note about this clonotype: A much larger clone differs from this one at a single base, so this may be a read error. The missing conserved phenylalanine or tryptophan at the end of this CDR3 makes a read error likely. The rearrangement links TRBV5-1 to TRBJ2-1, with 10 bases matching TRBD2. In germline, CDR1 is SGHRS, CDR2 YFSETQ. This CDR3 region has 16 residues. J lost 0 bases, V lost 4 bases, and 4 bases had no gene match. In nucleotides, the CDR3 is TGCGCCAGCAGCATTACTAGCGGGAACTCCTACAATGAGCAGTTCTGC. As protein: CASSITSGNSYNEQFC.

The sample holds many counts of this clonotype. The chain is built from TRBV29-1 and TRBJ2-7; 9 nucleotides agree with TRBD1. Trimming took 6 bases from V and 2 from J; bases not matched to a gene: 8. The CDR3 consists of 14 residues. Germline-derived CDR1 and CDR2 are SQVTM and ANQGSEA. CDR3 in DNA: TGCAGCGTCGTCGTGGACAGGGGACCCTACGAGCAGTACTTC. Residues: CSVVVDRGPYEQYF.

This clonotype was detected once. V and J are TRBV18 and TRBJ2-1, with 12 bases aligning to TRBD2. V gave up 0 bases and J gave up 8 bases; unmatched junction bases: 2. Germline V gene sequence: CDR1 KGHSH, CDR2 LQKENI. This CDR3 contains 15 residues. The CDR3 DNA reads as TGTGCCAGCTCACCACCGACTAGCGGGAGCTATGAGCAGTTCTTC. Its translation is CASSPPTSGSYEQFF. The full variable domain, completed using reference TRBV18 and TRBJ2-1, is NAGVMQNPRHLVRRRGQEARLRCSPMKGHSHVYWYRQLPEEGLKFMVYLQKENIIDESGMPKERFSAEFPKEGPSILRIQQVVRGDSAAYFCASSPPTSGSYEQFFGPGTRLTVL.

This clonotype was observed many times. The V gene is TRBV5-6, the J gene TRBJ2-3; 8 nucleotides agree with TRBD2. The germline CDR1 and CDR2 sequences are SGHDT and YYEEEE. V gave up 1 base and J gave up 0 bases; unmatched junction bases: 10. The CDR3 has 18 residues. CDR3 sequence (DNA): TGTGCCAGCAGCTTGAAGAGACTAGCGAATCCTAGCACAGATACGCAGTATTTT. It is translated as CASSLKRLANPSTDTQYF.

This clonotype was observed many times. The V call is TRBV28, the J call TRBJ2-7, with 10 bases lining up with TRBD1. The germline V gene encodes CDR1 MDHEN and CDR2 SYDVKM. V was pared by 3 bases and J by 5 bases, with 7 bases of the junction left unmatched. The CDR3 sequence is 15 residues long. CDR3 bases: TGTGCCAGCAGTTTTGGACAGGGGGTCCTTCACGAGCAGTACTTC. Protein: CASSFGQGVLHEQYF.

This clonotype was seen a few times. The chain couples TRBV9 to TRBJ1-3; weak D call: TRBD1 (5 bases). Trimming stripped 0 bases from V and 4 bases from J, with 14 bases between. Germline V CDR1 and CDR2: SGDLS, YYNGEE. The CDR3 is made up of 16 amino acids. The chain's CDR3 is CASSVGPGRPGNTIYF. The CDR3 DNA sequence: TGTGCCAGCAGCGTAGGTCCAGGGCGACCCGGAAACACCATATATTTT.